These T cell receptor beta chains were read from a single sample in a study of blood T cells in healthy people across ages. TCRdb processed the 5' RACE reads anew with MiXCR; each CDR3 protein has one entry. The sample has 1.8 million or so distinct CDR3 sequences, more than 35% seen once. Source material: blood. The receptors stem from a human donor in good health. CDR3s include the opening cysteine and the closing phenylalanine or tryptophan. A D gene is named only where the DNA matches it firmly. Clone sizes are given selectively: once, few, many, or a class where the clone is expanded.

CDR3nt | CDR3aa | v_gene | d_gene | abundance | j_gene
TGCAGCGTTGTCAACAGGGAGTCCTATGGCTACACCTTC | CSVVNRESYGYTF | TRBV29-1 | . | . | TRBJ1-2
TGCGCCAGCGGCCCGCGGGGGGGCGGCACAGATACGCAGTATTTT | CASGPRGGGTDTQYF | TRBV4-3 | TRBD2 | . | TRBJ2-3
TGTGCCAGCATCTCGGGACTAGCGGGGGGGCCGGGGCAAGAGACCCAGTACTTC | CASISGLAGGPGQETQYF | TRBV2 | TRBD2 | . | TRBJ2-5
TGTGCCAGCAGCCTGGGGAGGGGGACATTGTTTTTT | CASSLGRGTLFF | TRBV25-1 | . | . | TRBJ1-4
TGTGCCTGCAGGGGACTAACTACCATCGACCCTGACCTAAATGAGCAGTTCTTC | CACRGLTTIDPDLNEQFF | TRBV6-2/TRBV6-3 | . | . | TRBJ2-1
TGTGCCAGCAGCCAAGGGGCTCTTAACGGGGGCTCCTACAATGAGCAGTTCTTC | CASSQGALNGGSYNEQFF | TRBV14 | . | . | TRBJ2-1
TGCGCCTGTTCGCCGGGACAGGGAACGCAGCCCGAGCATTTT | CACSPGQGTQPEHF | TRBV4-1 | TRBD1 | . | TRBJ1-5
TGCAGTGCTAGAGGGCCGGGGAACCCGATCTACGAGCAGTACTTC | CSARGPGNPIYEQYF | TRBV20-1 | . | once | TRBJ2-7
TGCAGTGCACTCGGTGACTCCTACGAGCAGTACTTC | CSALGDSYEQYF | TRBV20-1 | . | few | TRBJ2-7
TGTGCCAGCAGCTTGGCCGGACAGAAAGTCACAGATACGCAGTATTTT | CASSLAGQKVTDTQYF | TRBV5-6 | . | . | TRBJ2-3
TGTGCCAGCAGCCAAGAGCCCGGCCGGGAGACCCAGTACTTC | CASSQEPGRETQYF | TRBV3-1 | . | few | TRBJ2-5
TGCAGTGCGGCTAGGGAGGCCGCTAACTATGGCTACACCTTC | CSAAREAANYGYTF | TRBV20-1 | . | few | TRBJ1-2
TGTGCCATCAGTGAGACGGACAGCCAAACGAACACCGGGGAGCTGTTTTTT | CAISETDSQTNTGELFF | TRBV10-3 | . | . | TRBJ2-2
TGTGCCAGCAGCCCACGAAGGGCCGTTCTTCATGAGCAGTTCTTC | CASSPRRAVLHEQFF | TRBV6-5 | . | . | TRBJ2-1
TGTGCCAGCAGCCACGGGACAGGGGAATCACCCCTCCACTTT | CASSHGTGESPLHF | TRBV7-6 | TRBD1 | . | TRBJ1-6
TGTGCCAGCAGCTCCCGGGGTAGCGGCACAGATACGCAGTATTTT | CASSSRGSGTDTQYF | TRBV7-2 | . | . | TRBJ2-3
TGCAGTGCTAGAGATCTGGATTCCAGACCCTTTGGGGAGACCCAGTACTTC | CSARDLDSRPFGETQYF | TRBV20-1 | . | . | TRBJ2-5